Given below is one TCR beta chain in context. Original data processing: Reference gene primer amplification yielded estimated nucleated cell counts. Produced via immunoSEQ multiplex PCR; TCRdb's table is partial and in-frame only. V, J and clone size were drawn from that table, and D and trimming were deduced from the DNA. The table has around 16,000 clones, roughly four fifths seen once; the top ten hold 22%. The data were obtained in a study of blood T cell repertoires in COVID-19. As for the study in general: Spain, Italy and the United States supplied samples that represented acute and convalescent COVID-19. PBMCs, B-cell-depleted T cells, or T cells were the source of the cDNA or gDNA that made up the material.

Sequencing used peripheral blood. The sequence came from a man older than 75 with active or convalescent COVID-19.

The CDR3 protein is CASRKGQGGNQPQHF. The CDR3 nucleotides are TGTGCCAGTAGAAAAGGACAGGGCGGCAATCAGCCCCAGCATTTT. The V gene is TRBV19, the J gene TRBJ1-5, with 8 positions matching TRBD1. This CDR3 comprises 15 residues. The V and J ends lost 6 bases and 2 bases, in that order; junction bases with no gene match: 6. Per germline, CDR1 LNHDA and CDR2 SQIVND (reference sequence). The variable domain in full, completed from reference TRBV19 and TRBJ1-5, reads DGGITQSPKYLFRKEGQNVTLSCEQNLNHDAMYWYRQDPGQGLRLIYYSQIVNDFQKGDIAEGYSVSREKKESFPLTVTSAQKNPTAFYLCASRKGQGGNQPQHFGDGTRLSIL.